This TCR beta chain was captured by sequencing in a study of shared clonotypes between healthy human individuals. Sequencing used immunoSEQ multiplex PCR; TCRdb keeps in-frame clones, though not all of them. Of over 950,000 clones listed, 70% to 80% are singletons. Germline CDR1 reads SNHLY; CDR2 reads FYNNEI. The CDR3 totals 14 residues. The V gene end was trimmed by 6 bases and the J gene end by 1 base; junction bases not matched to a gene: 5. The source is a man between 18 and 29 years old in good health. Some clones in this sample may be carry-over from other donors' samples. The sequenced material came from memory CD4+ T cells from PBMCs. Subset noted: CD45RA-negative fraction. The chain is built from TRBV2 and TRBJ1-1; 7 nucleotides match TRBD1. CDR3 nucleotides: TGTGCCAGCAGCCAACAGGGGACGAACACTGAAGCTTTCTTT. This encodes CASSQQGTNTEAFF. The variable domain in full, completed from reference TRBV2 and TRBJ1-1, reads EPEVTQTPSHQVTQMGQEVILRCVPISNHLYFYWYRQILGQKVEFLVSFYNNEISEKSEIFDDQFSVERPDGSNFTLKIRSTKLEDSAMYFCASSQQGTNTEAFFGQGTRLTVV.